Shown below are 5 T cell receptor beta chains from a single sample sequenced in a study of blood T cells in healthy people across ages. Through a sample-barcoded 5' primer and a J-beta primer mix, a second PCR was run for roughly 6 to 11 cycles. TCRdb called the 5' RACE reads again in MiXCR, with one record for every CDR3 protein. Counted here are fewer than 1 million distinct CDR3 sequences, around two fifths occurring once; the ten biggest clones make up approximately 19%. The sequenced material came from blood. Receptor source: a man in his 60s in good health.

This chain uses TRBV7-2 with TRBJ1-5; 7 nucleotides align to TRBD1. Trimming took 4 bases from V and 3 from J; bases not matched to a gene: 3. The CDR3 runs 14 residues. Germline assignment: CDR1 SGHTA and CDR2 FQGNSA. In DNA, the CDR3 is TGTGCCAGCAGCTCCGGGACAGACAATCAGCCCCAGCATTTT. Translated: CASSSGTDNQPQHF.

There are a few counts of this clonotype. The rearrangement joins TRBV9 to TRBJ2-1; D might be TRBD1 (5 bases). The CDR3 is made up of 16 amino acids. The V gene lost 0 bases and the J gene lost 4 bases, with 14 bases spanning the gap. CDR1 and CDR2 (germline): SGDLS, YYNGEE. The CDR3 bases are TGTGCCAGCAGCGTAGAACCCAAAACAGGTTACAATGAGCAGTTCTTC. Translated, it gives CASSVEPKTGYNEQFF.

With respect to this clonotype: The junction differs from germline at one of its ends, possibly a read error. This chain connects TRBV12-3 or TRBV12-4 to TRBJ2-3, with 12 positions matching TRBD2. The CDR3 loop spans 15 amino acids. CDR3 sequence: CASRTSGGRTDTQFF. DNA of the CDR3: TGTGCCAGCAGAACTAGCGGGGGGAGAACAGATACGCAGTTTTTT.

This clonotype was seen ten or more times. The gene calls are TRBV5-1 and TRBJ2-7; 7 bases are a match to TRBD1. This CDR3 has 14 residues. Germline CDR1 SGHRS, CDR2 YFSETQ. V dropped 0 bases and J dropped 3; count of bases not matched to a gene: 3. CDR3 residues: CASSLVGDSYEQYF. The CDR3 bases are TGCGCCAGCAGCTTGGTCGGGGACAGCTACGAGCAGTACTTC.

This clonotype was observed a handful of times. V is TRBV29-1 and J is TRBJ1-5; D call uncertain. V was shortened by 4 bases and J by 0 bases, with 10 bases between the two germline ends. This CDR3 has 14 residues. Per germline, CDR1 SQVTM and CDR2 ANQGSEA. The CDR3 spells CSVGTANSNQPQHF. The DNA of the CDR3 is TGCAGCGTTGGGACCGCTAATAGCAATCAGCCCCAGCATTTT.